The source of this TCR beta chain is a study of T cell responses to AZD1222 COVID-19 vaccine listed by TCRdb under 2021. Regarding the study in general: AZD1222 recipients with second doses at about 4 weeks or about 12 weeks were pooled, because spike-specific TCR depth and breadth did not differ between schedules. TCR sequencing covered more than 230 trial participants: 200 to 220 given two doses of AZD1222 and 26 given two doses of MenACWY control vaccine. Trial participants were enrolled by age into 18-55, 56-69 and 70-plus year subgroups, with around 150, 28 and 57 TCR-sequenced participants respectively.

The CDR3 regions of human TCRbeta chains were analyzed by immunosequencing. The paper's data handling went like this. TCRs in the repertoires were compared against a reference library of SARS-CoV-2-specific TCRs that had been generated with the MIRA antigen-specificity platform. Breadth meant the fraction of unique TCRs that were SARS-CoV-2-associated, whereas depth meant the fraction of total T cells that were SARS-CoV-2-associated. Using the MIRA data, each spike-specific TCR was mapped to the spike region that the TCR reacts to and placed in a CD4 or CD8 class. Log10-transformed breadth and depth values were compared by one-way ANOVA with Sidak's multiple comparisons tests. The source is immuneACCESS, and TCRdb retained only in-frame sequences with V and J called. Part of the clones is not carried over; for the studies checked, unresolved V genes explain less than half of this, and the remainder is unexplained. The V and J calls and clone size were taken over from that table, and D and trimming were inferred from the DNA. The sample contains tens of thousands of clones, roughly 93% of them found a single time. The biggest ten clones account for approximately 22% of the sample.

Taken from cysteine to phenylalanine, the CDR3 has 14 residues. Only CDR3 DNA remains: 42 bases, in frame from the first base. V is pared back by 1 base and J by 1 base, with 9 bases lying between the germline termini. The germline V gene yields SGHRS for CDR1 and YFSETQ for CDR2. As regards this clone: Its target antigen remains unknown. Nothing much larger sits one base from this clone, and base qualities are not available.

Results and caveats for the whole study, not just this receptor: CD4 TCRs associated with the vaccine covered the entire spike protein, and the dominant responses were in regions 160-218 and 743-854. A significant rise in spike-specific TCR breadth and depth was observed after two AZD1222 doses relative to day 0 and relative to MenACWY recipients. Participants were mostly white British and included more females than males, and it was suggested by the authors that clonal diversity may have been underestimated. Because no day 14 peak-response samples were available, repertoires were characterized only after the peak T cell response. Reportedly, almost half of the unique spike-specific TCRs recognized epitopes lying outside the regions that are mutated in the B.1.351 and B.1.1.7 variants. Only five to seven AZD1222 recipients were SARS-CoV-2 seropositive at baseline, limiting conclusions about previously exposed vaccinees. The 56-69-year group was small, and its depth increase did not reach significance, likely because of low power.

Read against the paper, the sample's time point label means: baseline before first vaccination. Vaccinee samples came from UK trials COV001 and COV002, including a single-blind randomized controlled phase 2/3 trial of AZD1222 (ChAdOx1 nCoV-19) in healthy adults. For TCRbeta chain sequencing, PBMC samples from trial participants were taken at day 0 and at day 28 after the second dose. This TCR was recovered from an adult in good health. The rearranged segments are TRBV5-1 and TRBJ2-7; the D gene cannot be named for sure. The sequences come from peripheral blood, collected on day 0 of AZD1222 vaccination. The CDR3 in this case is CASSLHSTSYEQYF. The DNA reads as follows: TGCGCCAGCAGCTTGCACTCGACGTCCTACGAGCAGTACTTC.